This T cell receptor (beta chain) was obtained from a study of T cell repertoires and HLA-DP antigens. At the level of the study: Versus self, one alloantigen differed at one groove amino acid, the other at nine to eleven.

Amplification used primers for 54 TRBV and 13 TRBJ segments. Libraries were prepared by immunoSEQ multiplex PCR; TCRdb keeps only in-frame clonotypes and omits some of them. The table lists roughly 110,000 clones, nearly 95% of them singletons. CDR1 is LNHNV, CDR2 YYDKDF, per germline (reference sequence). CDR3 length: 14 residues. V lost 4 bases and J 6 bases, leaving 15 bases between the germline ends. Untouched CD4+ T cells were bead-isolated from PBMC at about 97.7% purity. A single count supports this clone. Its specificity is not known. This receptor was taken from a woman in her late teens or twenties in good health and CMV-seronegative. Specimen: CD4+ T cells from PBMCs. The rearrangement joins TRBV15 to TRBJ1-2; D possibly corresponds to TRBD1 (5 bases). The CDR3 loop reads CATSTARGDHGYTF. The CDR3 bases are TGTGCCACCAGCACCGCTCGGGGGGACCATGGCTACACCTTC.